The next 28 T cell receptor beta chains were all read from a single sample in a study of shared clonotypes between healthy human individuals (dated by TCRdb to the early 2020s). Library preparation used the immunoSEQ multiplex PCR assay. This is the immuneACCESS table as TCRdb keeps it, with only in-frame sequences that have V and J called. A part of the clones is gone; compared with another copy, unresolved V genes explain less than half, and the rest is unexplained. Present in this sample are approximately 2.3 million clones, 80% to 95% of which were seen just once. The ten most abundant clones make up 0.35% to 0.45% of the sample. Sequencing input: naive CD4+ T cells from PBMCs. The sample's cell subset or site, from its label and the paper: CD45RA+ positively selected. Source of these receptors: a man younger than 35 in good health. Some clones in this sample may be carry-over from other donors' samples.

The chain recombines TRBV9 with TRBJ1-3, with 8 bases aligning to TRBD1. From germline, CDR1 is SGDLS and CDR2 YYNGEE. J was trimmed by 2 bases and V by 1 base; bases with no gene match: 8. The CDR3 totals 17 residues. In DNA form, the CDR3 reads TGTGCCAGCAGCGTAAGGGCAGGGGGCTCGACTGGAAACACCATATATTTT. Protein: CASSVRAGGSTGNTIYF. The whole variable domain, remainder taken from reference TRBV9 and TRBJ1-3, is DSGVTQTPKHLITATGQRVTLRCSPRSGDLSVYWYQQSLDQGLQFLIQYYNGEERAKGNILERFSAQQFPDLHSELNLSSLELGDSALYFCASSVRAGGSTGNTIYFGEGSWLTVV.

In DNA, the CDR3 is TGTGCCAGCAGTACCCGCAGGGGGCCCGAAGCCGGGGAGCTGTTTTTT. It is translated as CASSTRRGPEAGELFF. This chain connects TRBV2 to TRBJ2-2, with 8 bases that match TRBD1. This CDR3 is built from 16 residues. V lost 5 bases and J lost 6; bases outside the gene matches: 11. CDR1 and CDR2 (germline): SNHLY, FYNNEI. The variable domain in full, completed from reference TRBV2 and TRBJ2-2, reads EPEVTQTPSHQVTQMGQEVILRCVPISNHLYFYWYRQILGQKVEFLVSFYNNEISEKSEIFDDQFSVERPDGSNFTLKIRSTKLEDSAMYFCASSTRRGPEAGELFFGEGSRLTVL.

The gene calls are TRBV7-2 and TRBJ2-7; 9 bases agree with TRBD1. The germline V gene has CDR1 SGHTA and CDR2 FQGNSA. V lost 4 bases to trimming and J lost 1 base; unmatched junction nucleotides: 5. The CDR3 consists of 15 residues. CDR3 sequence: CASSWSGTGSYEQYF. CDR3 nucleotides: TGTGCCAGCAGCTGGTCCGGGACAGGGTCCTACGAGCAGTACTTC.

This clone was observed once. The chain carries TRBV6-1 and TRBJ2-7; D is undetermined. The CDR3 length is 12 residues. Trimming took 3 bases from V and 6 from J, leaving 9 bases between them. Looked up from germline, CDR1 is MNHNS and CDR2 is SASEGT. The CDR3 nucleotides are TGTGCCAGCAGTGACCCCTTGGTCGAGCAGTACTTC. It translates to CASSDPLVEQYF.

The chain couples TRBV7-9 to TRBJ1-2; TRBD1 matches at 7 bases. CDR1 is SEHNR and CDR2 is FQNEAQ in the germline V gene (reference sequence). CDR3 length: 14 amino acids. The J segment lost 3 bases and the V segment lost 5 bases, leaving 6 bases of the junction unmatched. The CDR3 coding sequence is TGTGCCAGCAGCCGATCAGGGGGTGACTATGGCTACACCTTC. Protein sequence: CASSRSGGDYGYTF.

The V gene is TRBV4-1, the J gene TRBJ2-1; 8 nucleotides agree with TRBD1. Looked up from germline, CDR1 is MGHRA and CDR2 is YSYEKL. Germline trimming cut 2 bases from V and 7 bases from J; bases unmatched to any gene: 10. CDR3 length: 16 residues. CDR3 amino acids: CASSQPRTGSGNEQFF. The CDR3 DNA sequence: TGCGCCAGCAGCCAACCGAGGACAGGGTCTGGGAATGAGCAGTTCTTC.

Turning to this clone: Within the sample, other DNA sequences also encode this same CDR3. This sequence joins TRBV5-1 and TRBJ2-3; D gene uncertain. This CDR3 contains 15 residues. The germline V and J ends were trimmed by 0 bases and 0 bases, with 8 bases remaining between them. CDR1 is SGHRS and CDR2 is YFSETQ in the germline V gene. Here the CDR3 reads CASSLDPSSTDTQYF. Written as DNA, the CDR3 is TGCGCCAGCAGCTTGGATCCCTCTAGCACAGATACGCAGTATTTT. The full variable domain, its missing parts supplied by reference TRBV5-1 and TRBJ2-3, is KAGVTQTPRYLIKTRGQQVTLSCSPISGHRSVSWYQQTPGQGLQFLFEYFSETQRNKGNFPGRFSGRQFSNSRSEMNVSTLELGDSALYLCASSLDPSSTDTQYFGPGTRLTVL.

The rearrangement links TRBV23-1 to TRBJ2-7, with 8 bases identical to TRBD1. TRBV23-1 is designated an ORF whose function remains uncertain. The CDR3 contains 13 residues. J gave up 8 bases and V 4 bases, and 7 bases lay outside the gene matches. The chain's CDR3 is CASSPGDRHKQYF. CDR3 coding DNA: TGCGCCAGCAGTCCTGGGGACAGGCATAAGCAGTACTTC.

The gene calls are TRBV6-6 and TRBJ2-3; D is unresolved. V was cut by 0 bases and J by 2 bases, with 6 bases left in between. Germline V gene lookup returns CDR1 MNHNY and CDR2 SVGAGI (reference sequence). The CDR3 spans 14 residues. The CDR3 DNA sequence: TGTGCCAGCAGTTACTCGGAGAACACAGATACGCAGTATTTT. Translated: CASSYSENTDTQYF.

The chain carries TRBV28 and TRBJ2-1; the D gene is possibly TRBD1 (5 bases). The germline V and J ends were trimmed by 3 bases and 12 bases, with 12 bases remaining between them. This CDR3 has 12 residues. CDR1 is MDHEN, CDR2 SYDVKM, per germline. The DNA of the CDR3 is TGTGCCAGCAGTTTCAGGGCTAGGGGGCAGTTCTTC. As protein: CASSFRARGQFF.

The V call is TRBV7-9, the J call TRBJ2-5, with 10 bases identical to TRBD2. Germline V gene sequence: CDR1 SEHNR, CDR2 FQNEAQ (reference sequence). The CDR3 length is 16 residues. Trimming at V came to 7 bases and at J to 5 bases, leaving 13 bases not matched to a gene. The CDR3 loop reads CASTGGAGGPRETQYF. The CDR3 DNA is TGTGCCAGCACCGGGGGAGCGGGAGGGCCTCGGGAGACCCAGTACTTC.

The V and J genes are TRBV5-6 and TRBJ1-1; 11 bases align to TRBD1. CDR1 is SGHDT and CDR2 is YYEEEE in the germline V gene. V trimming: 3 bases; J trimming: 3 bases; junction bases outside the gene matches: 1. The CDR3 runs to 14 residues. Here the CDR3 DNA reads TGTGCCAGCAGCTGGGGACAGGGGGACACTGAAGCTTTCTTT. Encoded protein: CASSWGQGDTEAFF. The entire variable domain, with the rest obtained from reference TRBV5-6 and TRBJ1-1, is as follows: DAGVTQSPTHLIKTRGQQVTLRCSPKSGHDTVSWYQQALGQGPQFIFQYYEEEERQRGNFPDRFSGHQFPNYSSELNVNALLLGDSALYLCASSWGQGDTEAFFGQGTRLTVV.

CDR3 in amino acids: CASSLVGLEAFF. In DNA form, the CDR3 reads TGTGCCAGCAGCTTAGTCGGGTTAGAAGCTTTCTTT. This chain joins TRBV7-2 and TRBJ1-1; D call uncertain. Deletions cut 1 base from V and 8 bases from J, with 8 bases between. This CDR3 is 12 amino acids long. Germline CDR1 reads SGHTA; CDR2 reads FQGNSA. The whole variable domain, remainder taken from reference TRBV7-2 and TRBJ1-1, is GAGVSQSPSNKVTEKGKDVELRCDPISGHTALYWYRQSLGQGLEFLIYFQGNSAPDKSGLPSDRFSAERTGGSVSTLTIQRTQQEDSAVYLCASSLVGLEAFFGQGTRLTVV.

The rearrangement links TRBV4-2 to TRBJ2-3; no reliable D call. The CDR3 runs to 16 residues. The V end lost 0 bases, the J end lost 0 bases, and 10 bases lay between the germline ends. Germline V gives CDR1 LGHNA, CDR2 YNFKEQ. DNA of the CDR3: TGTGCCAGCAGCCAAGAAGGTAGTCCTAGCACAGATACGCAGTATTTT. It specifies CASSQEGSPSTDTQYF.

This rearrangement joins TRBV6-6 to TRBJ2-2, with TRBD1 as a possible D gene (6 bases). Germline assignment: CDR1 MNHNY and CDR2 SVGAGI (reference sequence). The CDR3 is 15 residues long. V was trimmed by 8 bases and J by 3 bases, leaving 16 bases between them. CDR3 bases: TGTGCCAGCGGGCTCGGACAGATCTACACCGGGGAGCTGTTTTTT. It encodes CASGLGQIYTGELFF.

The genes are TRBV15 and TRBJ1-2, with unresolved D. The CDR3 sequence is 13 residues long. Trimming left V 0 bases short and J 6 bases short, with 8 bases between. Per the germline V gene, CDR1 is LNHNV and CDR2 is YYDKDF (reference sequence). CDR3 residues: CATSRDQINGYTF. In DNA, the CDR3 is TGTGCCACCAGCAGAGATCAGATTAATGGCTACACCTTC.

The chain recombines TRBV6-1 with TRBJ2-3; no reliable D call. The CDR3 totals 11 residues. Between the trimmed V and J ends, which lost 5 bases and 2 bases, there was a span of 2 bases. Germline V gene lookup returns CDR1 MNHNS and CDR2 SASEGT. The CDR3 DNA follows: TGTGCCAGCAGTTCCACAGATACGCAGTATTTT. Protein sequence: CASSSTDTQYF.

The J gene is TRBJ2-7, the V gene TRBV7-3, with 9 bases that match TRBD1. V gave up 5 bases and J gave up 5 bases; unmatched junction bases: 4. CDR1 is SGHTA, CDR2 FQGTGA, per germline. This CDR3 is built from 13 residues. Written as DNA, the CDR3 is TGTGCCAGCAGCCTCCGGGACAGGGACGAGCAGTACTTC. It yields the protein CASSLRDRDEQYF.

J is TRBJ1-5 and V is TRBV15; 10 bases map to TRBD1. Germline-derived CDR1 and CDR2 are LNHNV and YYDKDF (reference sequence). The CDR3 sequence is 16 residues long. V shed 1 base, J shed 3 bases, and the junction held 3 bases outside the gene matches. CDR3 sequence reads: CATSRGDRGLNQPQHF. The CDR3 region has the DNA TGTGCCACCAGCAGAGGGGACAGGGGCCTCAATCAGCCCCAGCATTTT.

The V gene is TRBV2, the J gene TRBJ2-1; 7 nucleotides line up with TRBD2. With V trimmed by 2 bases and J by 8 bases, 12 bases remained unmatched. The CDR3 is 16 amino acids. Germline V gene sequence: CDR1 SNHLY, CDR2 FYNNEI. As DNA, the CDR3 is TGTGCCAGCAGTGAACAAGGACTAGTGAACGGGGATGAGCAGTTCTTC. Encoded protein: CASSEQGLVNGDEQFF.

This clone has a single count. The rearrangement joins TRBV28 to TRBJ1-5, with no clear D. Deletions cut 2 bases from V and 9 bases from J, with 11 bases between. Looked up from germline, CDR1 is MDHEN and CDR2 is SYDVKM. The CDR3 is made up of 13 amino acids. For the CDR3, the DNA is TGTGCCAGCAGTTTACCTCGCGGACGGCCCCAGCATTTT. Protein sequence: CASSLPRGRPQHF. Using reference TRBV28 and TRBJ1-5 for the parts outside the CDR3, the full variable domain is DVKVTQSSRYLVKRTGEKVFLECVQDMDHENMFWYRQDPGLGLRLIYFSYDVKMKEKGDIPEGYSVSREKKERFSLILESASTNQTSMYLCASSLPRGRPQHFGDGTRLSIL.

The V call is TRBV11-2, the J call TRBJ2-6; D call uncertain. The germline gives CDR1 SGHAT, CDR2 FQNNGV. V was pared by 3 bases and J by 4 bases, with 4 bases between. The CDR3 spans 13 residues. The DNA of the CDR3 is TGTGCCAGCAGCTTTGGAGGGGCCAACGTCCTGACTTTC. As protein: CASSFGGANVLTF.

The J gene is TRBJ1-2, the V gene TRBV28, with 10 nucleotides matching TRBD1. The CDR3 spans 16 residues. V trimming: 2 bases; J trimming: 6 bases; junction bases outside the gene matches: 9. Germline assignment: CDR1 MDHEN and CDR2 SYDVKM. The CDR3 region has the DNA TGTGCCAGCAGTTTACACCAACCGGGACAGGGGAATGGCTACACCTTC. Its protein is CASSLHQPGQGNGYTF.

CDR3 bases: TGTGCCAGCAGTGAATTTTGGGATGGCTACACCTTC. This codes for CASSEFWDGYTF. The chain uses TRBV6-1 and TRBJ1-2; D gene unclear. The ends were cut back, 2 bases at V and 6 bases at J, with 7 bases in the middle. The CDR3 covers 12 residues. Germline CDR1 and CDR2: MNHNS and SASEGT.

The rearrangement links TRBV6-5 to TRBJ2-7; 8 nucleotides line up with TRBD1. Trimming cost V 6 bases and J 2 bases; bases outside gene matches: 6. CDR3 length: 14 residues. Germline CDR1 is MNHEY and CDR2 is SVGAGI. Here the CDR3 DNA reads TGTGCCAGCAGCGAGGACAGGGTCGCCTACGAGCAGTACTTC. Translated: CASSEDRVAYEQYF.

The chain has TRBV6-1 and TRBJ2-1; 11 bases line up with TRBD2. The V gene end was trimmed by 0 bases and the J gene end by 8 bases; junction bases not matched to a gene: 9. Germline V CDR1 and CDR2: MNHNS, SASEGT. The CDR3 has 17 amino acids. The CDR3 sequence: CASSEALAGVSSDEQFF. The CDR3 DNA is TGTGCCAGCAGTGAAGCACTAGCGGGAGTAAGTTCCGATGAGCAGTTCTTC.

This clone showed up just a few times. V usage is TRBV9 and J usage is TRBJ1-1; D call uncertain. V was cut by 4 bases and J by 2 bases, with 9 bases left in between. CDR1 and CDR2 (germline): SGDLS, YYNGEE. The CDR3 is made up of 13 amino acids. CDR3 residues: CASSLLTNTEAFF. The CDR3 coding sequence is TGTGCCAGCAGCCTCCTCACCAACACTGAAGCTTTCTTT.

A remark on this clone: Other DNA sequences in this specimen translate into the identical CDR3. The chain carries TRBV5-1 and TRBJ2-5, with a possible D match to TRBD2 (6 bases). V lost 5 bases and J 2 bases, leaving 10 bases between the germline ends. Germline lookup yields CDR1 SGHRS and CDR2 YFSETQ. CDR3 length: 13 residues. The CDR3 loop reads CASSRLGQETQYF. CDR3 in DNA: TGCGCCAGCAGTCGACTAGGGCAAGAGACCCAGTACTTC.